These 27 T cell receptor beta chains were all obtained from the same sample, sequenced in a study of identical twins. MiXCR, applied by TCRdb to the 5' RACE reads, yields one record per CDR3 protein. Of hundreds of thousands of distinct CDR3 sequences listed, 8.6% are singletons. These same data were also listed under a study on yellow fever vaccine responses in identical twins.

The sample comprised PBMCs. These receptors all come from a woman aged 18-35 years in good health.

This clonotype was observed a handful of times. The chain uses TRBV5-1 and TRBJ2-1; 7 bases map to TRBD2. This CDR3 region has 15 residues. Germline V gives CDR1 SGHRS, CDR2 YFSETQ. V was clipped by 4 bases and J by 5 bases; unmatched bases: 9. The CDR3 DNA sequence: TGCGCCAGCAGCACGACTAGCAGCTTCGACAATGAGCAGTTCTTC. Translating it yields CASSTTSSFDNEQFF.

The chain is built from TRBV14 and TRBJ2-7; perhaps TRBD2 as D (5 bases). The CDR3 length is 13 residues. Germline lookup yields CDR1 SGHDN and CDR2 FVKESK. Trimming left V 6 bases short and J 6 bases short, with 15 bases between. CDR3 sequence: CASRPDLAGEQYF. The CDR3 region has the DNA TGTGCCAGCAGGCCGGATCTAGCTGGCGAGCAGTACTTC. Looking up the rest from reference TRBV14 and TRBJ2-7 gives the full variable domain: EAGVTQFPSHSVIEKGQTVTLRCDPISGHDNLYWYRRVMGKEIKFLLHFVKESKQDESGMPNNRFLAERTGGTYSTLKVQPAELEDSGVYFCASRPDLAGEQYFGPGTRLTVT.

This clonotype was seen ten or more times. The chain employs TRBV5-6 and TRBJ2-3; tentatively, D is TRBD1 or TRBD2 (5 bases each). CDR1 SGHDT and CDR2 YYEEEE come from the germline V gene. V was shortened by 1 base and J by 0 bases, with 9 bases between the two germline ends. The CDR3 runs to 15 residues. The CDR3 nucleotides are TGTGCCAGCAGCTTGTGGGACCGTAGCACAGATACGCAGTATTTT. This sequence encodes CASSLWDRSTDTQYF.

The V and J genes are TRBV29-1 and TRBJ2-7, with D possibly being TRBD1 or TRBD2 (5 bases each). Looked up from germline, CDR1 is SQVTM and CDR2 is ANQGSEA. Deletions cut 7 bases from V and 0 bases from J, with 16 bases between. The CDR3 contains 14 residues. CDR3 DNA sequence: TGCAGCGCGGGCGAGGGACCGCTCTCCTACGAGCAGTACTTC. Translation: CSAGEGPLSYEQYF.

The sample holds a few counts of this clonotype. CDR3 nucleotides: TGCGCCAGCAGCCAATCCCCCCGGGGACTAGCGGGTTTGTACGAGCAGTACTTC. This encodes CASSQSPRGLAGLYEQYF. The rearrangement joins TRBV4-3 to TRBJ2-7, with 12 bases lining up with TRBD2. Unmatched junction bases numbered 12, after V lost 2 bases and J lost 4 bases. The CDR3 has 18 amino acids. In germline, CDR1 is LGHNA, CDR2 YSLEER.

This clonotype was recorded at least ten times. This sequence joins TRBV11-2 and TRBJ2-7, with 11 positions matching TRBD2. Germline V gene data show CDR1 as SGHAT and CDR2 as FQNNGV. The trim removed 7 bases at V and 4 bases at J, leaving 18 bases unmatched. CDR3 length equals 18 residues. CDR3 bases: TGTGCCAGCACCCAGCTGCCTAGCGGGAGGAATAGGGTGTACGAGCAGTACTTC. It specifies CASTQLPSGRNRVYEQYF.

This clonotype was observed a handful of times. The chain couples TRBV3-1 to TRBJ2-7; TRBD2 matches 9 bases. The CDR3 loop spans 15 amino acids. V dropped 6 bases and J dropped 2; count of bases not matched to a gene: 8. Per germline, CDR1 LGHDT and CDR2 YNNKEL (reference sequence). CDR3 amino acids: CASSNSGGYTYEQYF. CDR3 DNA sequence: TGTGCCAGCAGTAATAGCGGGGGTTATACCTACGAGCAGTACTTC.

CDR3 region: CASSQEAIAAYEQFF. As DNA, the CDR3 is TGTGCCAGCAGCCAAGAGGCAATAGCCGCGTATGAGCAGTTCTTC. The V call is TRBV14, the J call TRBJ2-1; D is unclear. Trimming stripped 0 bases from V and 8 bases from J, with 14 bases between. Per the germline V gene, CDR1 is SGHDN and CDR2 is FVKESK. This CDR3 comprises 15 residues. The whole variable domain, remainder taken from reference TRBV14 and TRBJ2-1, is EAGVTQFPSHSVIEKGQTVTLRCDPISGHDNLYWYRRVMGKEIKFLLHFVKESKQDESGMPNNRFLAERTGGTYSTLKVQPAELEDSGVYFCASSQEAIAAYEQFFGPGTRLTVL.

This clonotype was counted at least ten times. The rearrangement links TRBV5-1 to TRBJ1-1; D is undetermined. The CDR3 runs 14 residues. Germline V gene sequence: CDR1 SGHRS, CDR2 YFSETQ. Trimming stripped 1 base from V and 7 bases from J, with 14 bases between. CDR3 coding DNA: TGCGCCAGCAGCTTGTACGCAGGTCCGAATGAAGCTTTCTTT. Amino acids: CASSLYAGPNEAFF.

V and J are TRBV4-3 and TRBJ2-2; the match to TRBD2 covers 12 bases. Losses at the gene ends were 1 base for V and 4 bases for J; bases not matched to a gene: 10. The CDR3 covers 19 residues. Germline lookup yields CDR1 LGHNA and CDR2 YSLEER. Here the CDR3 reads CASSQVILAGGPGTGELFF. The CDR3 DNA reads TGCGCCAGCAGCCAAGTTATTCTAGCGGGAGGGCCCGGCACCGGGGAGCTGTTTTTT.

This chain links TRBV11-2 with TRBJ2-7; D is unresolved. CDR3 length: 15 residues. The germline V and J ends were trimmed by 1 base and 1 base, with 11 bases remaining between them. Per the germline V gene, CDR1 is SGHAT and CDR2 is FQNNGV. The CDR3 region has the DNA TGTGCCAGCAGCTTAGCTTTCGACACGTCCTACGAGCAGTACTTC. Translating it yields CASSLAFDTSYEQYF.

The rearrangement joins TRBV11-1 to TRBJ2-1; 11 bases fit TRBD2. V shed 7 bases, J shed 5 bases, and the junction held 7 bases outside the gene matches. CDR3 length: 15 residues. Germline V gene sequence: CDR1 SGHAT, CDR2 FQDESV (reference sequence). The chain's CDR3 is CASNKLAGGNNEQFF. The DNA for the CDR3 is TGTGCCAGCAATAAATTAGCGGGGGGGAACAATGAGCAGTTCTTC.

This clonotype was counted a few times. V usage is TRBV7-9 and J usage is TRBJ2-7, with D possibly called TRBD1 or TRBD2 (7 bases each). CDR1 is SEHNR and CDR2 is FQNEAQ in the germline V gene (reference sequence). The CDR3 has 15 residues. V was cut by 5 bases and J by 0 bases, with 14 bases left in between. CDR3 in DNA: TGTGCCAGCAGCCGACAGGGAGGGTCCTCCTACGAGCAGTACTTC. It codes for CASSRQGGSSYEQYF.

This clonotype appeared a few times. The gene calls are TRBV4-2 and TRBJ2-1, with D perhaps matching TRBD2 (6 bases). This CDR3 has 16 amino acids. Germline V CDR1 and CDR2: LGHNA, YNFKEQ. V was cut by 0 bases and J by 4 bases, with 13 bases left in between. CDR3 loop: CASSQDPGLGYNEQFF. The CDR3 DNA sequence: TGTGCCAGCAGCCAAGATCCGGGACTGGGTTACAATGAGCAGTTCTTC.

This clonotype was detected only a few times. The rearrangement links TRBV5-1 to TRBJ2-5; 8 bases fit TRBD2. The junction had 10 bases not matched to a gene; V was cut back by 0 bases and J by 0 bases. CDR3 length equals 18 residues. Germline V CDR1 and CDR2: SGHRS, YFSETQ. CDR3 protein: CASSLAKREYPNQETQYF. The CDR3 bases are TGCGCCAGCAGCTTGGCTAAGCGGGAGTACCCCAACCAAGAGACCCAGTACTTC.

This clonotype was observed a handful of times. CDR3 bases: TGTGCCAGCAGTTACATAACAGAGACCCAGTACTTC. Translating it yields CASSYITETQYF. The chain couples TRBV6-6 to TRBJ2-5; D remains ambiguous. Trimming stripped 2 bases from V and 4 bases from J, with 5 bases between. Per germline, CDR1 MNHNY and CDR2 SVGAGI (reference sequence). The CDR3 totals 12 residues.

This clonotype was detected a few times. The chain employs TRBV6-1 and TRBJ2-7; D unclear. The V end lost 0 bases, the J end lost 4 bases, and 4 bases lay between the germline ends. Germline V gene data show CDR1 as MNHNS and CDR2 as SASEGT. CDR3 length equals 12 residues. The CDR3: CASSEATYEQYF. CDR3 bases: TGTGCCAGCAGTGAAGCCACGTACGAGCAGTACTTC.

The chain links TRBV9 to TRBJ2-7, with TRBD1 as a possible D gene (5 bases). This CDR3 has 13 amino acids. From germline, CDR1 is SGDLS and CDR2 YYNGEE. V was shortened by 0 bases and J by 6 bases, with 10 bases between the two germline ends. CDR3: CASSVGQGSEQYF. CDR3 sequence (DNA): TGTGCCAGCAGCGTAGGGCAGGGAAGCGAGCAGTACTTC.

This clonotype occurred a few times. The chain employs TRBV20-1 and TRBJ2-3, with 11 bases that match TRBD2. V gave up 8 bases and J gave up 4 bases; unmatched junction bases: 17. Germline values: CDR1 DFQATT, CDR2 SNEGSKA (reference sequence). The CDR3 consists of 17 residues. The CDR3 loop reads CSSRLAGSVSSADTQYF. The DNA for the CDR3 is TGCAGTAGTCGACTAGCGGGGTCCGTAAGCAGCGCAGATACGCAGTATTTT.

This clonotype was seen more than once but under ten times. V gene TRBV6-5 combines with J gene TRBJ2-5, with D maybe TRBD1 (5 bases). Trimming removed 2 bases from V and 2 bases from J, with 9 bases in between. There are 14 residues in the CDR3. CDR1 MNHEY and CDR2 SVGAGI come from the germline V gene. CDR3 sequence reads: CASSYRRGQETQYF. The CDR3 DNA reads as TGTGCCAGCAGTTACAGAAGGGGTCAAGAGACCCAGTACTTC.

The chain combines TRBV6-1 with TRBJ2-7; 8 bases match TRBD1. The CDR3 has 15 amino acids. CDR1 is MNHNS, CDR2 SASEGT, per germline. The junction had 13 bases not matched to a gene; V was cut back by 7 bases and J by 5 bases. The CDR3 nucleotides are TGTGCCAGCACCAAGGGGACAGGCTTTGCTCACGAGCAGTACTTC. This gives the protein CASTKGTGFAHEQYF.

The J gene is TRBJ1-2, the V gene TRBV5-1; D gene unclear. The V and J ends lost 0 bases and 6 bases respectively, with 15 bases between them. CDR1 is SGHRS and CDR2 is YFSETQ in the germline V gene. The CDR3 covers 15 residues. CDR3 amino acids: CASSLADLGLDGYTF. The CDR3 DNA reads TGCGCCAGCAGCTTGGCTGATTTAGGATTGGATGGCTACACCTTC.

This chain uses TRBV20-1 with TRBJ2-7; tentative D call: TRBD2 (5 bases). The CDR3 covers 12 residues. CDR1 and CDR2 (germline): DFQATT, SNEGSKA (reference sequence). The V end lost 4 bases, the J end lost 5 bases, and 12 bases lay between the germline ends. The CDR3 here is CSATLVHNEQYF. The DNA of the CDR3 is TGCAGTGCTACACTAGTTCACAACGAGCAGTACTTC.

V and J are TRBV4-1 and TRBJ2-7; D not resolved. The CDR3 has 16 residues. Trimming took 0 bases from V and 0 from J, leaving 12 bases between them. Germline loops: CDR1 MGHRA, CDR2 YSYEKL. CDR3 coding DNA: TGCGCCAGCAGCCAAGATAGTAGTTTCTTCTCCTACGAGCAGTACTTC. Its translation is CASSQDSSFFSYEQYF.

Details on this clonotype: The junction departs from the called germline gene at one end, perhaps through a read error. CDR3 region: CASTLVLAGVKHEQFF. CDR3 DNA: TGTGCCAGCACTTTAGTCCTAGCGGGAGTGAAGCATGAGCAGTTCTTC. The chain carries TRBV28 and TRBJ2-1; 10 nucleotides align to TRBD2. Per germline, CDR1 MDHEN and CDR2 SYDVKM. The CDR3 length is 16 residues.

The rearrangement links TRBV3-1 to TRBJ2-1; perhaps TRBD2 as D (5 bases). V was cut by 6 bases and J by 0 bases, with 12 bases left in between. Germline V gene sequence: CDR1 LGHDT, CDR2 YNNKEL (reference sequence). The CDR3 sequence is 15 residues long. The CDR3 spells CASRKVGSSYNEQFF. The CDR3 nucleotides are TGTGCCAGCAGGAAAGTGGGGAGCTCCTACAATGAGCAGTTCTTC.

The chain is built from TRBV12-3 or TRBV12-4 and TRBJ1-6; 7 bases align to TRBD1. Unmatched junction bases numbered 9, after V lost 6 bases and J lost 4 bases. The CDR3 consists of 16 residues. DNA of the CDR3: TGTGCCAGCAGCGGCGACAGGGCTGGGTATAATTCACCCCTCCACTTT. It is translated as CASSGDRAGYNSPLHF.